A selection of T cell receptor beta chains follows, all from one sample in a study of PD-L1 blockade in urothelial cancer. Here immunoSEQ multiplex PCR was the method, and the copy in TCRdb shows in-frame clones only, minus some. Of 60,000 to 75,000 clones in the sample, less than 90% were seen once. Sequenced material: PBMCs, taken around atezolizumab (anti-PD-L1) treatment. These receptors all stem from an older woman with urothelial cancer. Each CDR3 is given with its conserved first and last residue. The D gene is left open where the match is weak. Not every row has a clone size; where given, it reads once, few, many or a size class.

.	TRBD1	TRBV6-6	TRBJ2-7	TGTGCCAGCTGGAGAGGGACAGGGGGAAGCTACGAGCAGTACTTC	CASWRGTGGSYEQYF
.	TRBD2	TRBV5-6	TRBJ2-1	TGTGCCAGCAGCTTGGAGTCGTGGTACGGAGCGGGACTTCCCCATGAGCAGTTCTTC	CASSLESWYGAGLPHEQFF
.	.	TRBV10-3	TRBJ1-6	TGTGCCATCAGTCCCGAGGGTAGGTTTTTACACTCACCCCTCCACTTT	CAISPEGRFLHSPLHF
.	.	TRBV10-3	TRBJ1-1	TGTGCCATCAGTGACGGGCTGACAGTGAACACTGAAGCTTTCTTT	CAISDGLTVNTEAFF
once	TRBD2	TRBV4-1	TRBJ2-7	TGCGCCAGCAGCCAAGAGGCTAGGACTAGCGGCCGCTACGAGCAGTACTTC	CASSQEARTSGRYEQYF
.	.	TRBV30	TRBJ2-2	TGTGCCTGGAGTGTCCCATTGTCCACCGGGGAGCTGTTTTTT	CAWSVPLSTGELFF
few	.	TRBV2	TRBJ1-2	TGTGCCAGCAGTGATGGCTTAGGGGACTATGGCTACACCTTC	CASSDGLGDYGYTF
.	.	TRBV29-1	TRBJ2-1	TGCAGCGTTGAAACCTCCCGACTCGGTACGAGACTAGAAAGATACCCAGAGCAGTTCTTC	CSVETSRLGTRLERYPEQFF
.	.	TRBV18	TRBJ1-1	TGTGCCAGCTCACCAGGGGGCTCGTTGAACACTGAAGCTTTCTTT	CASSPGGSLNTEAFF
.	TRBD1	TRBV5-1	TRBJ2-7	TGCGCCAGCAGCGCGACAGGGGGCTACGAGCAGTACTTC	CASSATGGYEQYF
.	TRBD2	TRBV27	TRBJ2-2	TGTGCCAGCAGTTCCCGTCGGGGTAGCGGGCGGAACACCGGGGAGCTGTTTTTT	CASSSRRGSGRNTGELFF
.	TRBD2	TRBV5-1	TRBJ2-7	TGCGCCAGCAGCTTGGGCGGACTGGCGGGAGGTTCCTACGAGCAGTACTTC	CASSLGGLAGGSYEQYF
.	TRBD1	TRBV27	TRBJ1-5	TGTGCCAGCAGCCCCCTGGACAGGGTCAATCAGCCCCAGCATTTT	CASSPLDRVNQPQHF
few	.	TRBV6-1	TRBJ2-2	TGTGCCAGCGCCAGTTCGTATGGCGGGGAGCTGTTTTTT	CASASSYGGELFF
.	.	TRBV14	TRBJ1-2	TGTGCCAGCAGCCGTCGCCCCCCAACGGGCTATGGCTACACCTTC	CASSRRPPTGYGYTF
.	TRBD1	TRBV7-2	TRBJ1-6	TGTGCCAGCAGCTTAGCCCCAGGGGGCAGGGGGATAGTCTATAATTCACCCCTCCACTTT	CASSLAPGGRGIVYNSPLHF
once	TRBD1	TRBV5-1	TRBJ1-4	TGCGCCAGCAGCTTGGGTCAGGGGGTTGAAAAACTGTTTTTT	CASSLGQGVEKLFF
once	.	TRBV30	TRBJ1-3	TGTGCCCGATCGGCGGGCCTTAGCTCTGGAAACACCATATATTTT	CARSAGLSSGNTIYF
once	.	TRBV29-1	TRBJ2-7	TGCAGCGTTGTGGAACAGGGCCAGCAGTACTTC	CSVVEQGQQYF
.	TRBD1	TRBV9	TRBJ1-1	TGTGCCAGCACCAGGGACAGGGTCTACACTGAAGCTTTCTTT	CASTRDRVYTEAFF
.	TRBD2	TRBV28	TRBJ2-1	TGTGCCAGCAGTCCTACTTTCCTAGCGGGAAGGGACAATGAGCAGTTCTTC	CASSPTFLAGRDNEQFF
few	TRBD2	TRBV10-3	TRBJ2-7	TGTGCCATCAGGGGACTAGCAAACGAGCAGTACTTC	CAIRGLANEQYF
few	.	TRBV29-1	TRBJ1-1	TGCAGCGTTGAATCTTCCCCGGGGAGCACTGAAGCTTTCTTT	CSVESSPGSTEAFF